These T cell receptor beta chains were read from a single sample in a study of CXCR3-negative and CXCR3-positive naive CD8 T cells. TCRdb reprocessed the 5' RACE reads; each CDR3 protein has one entry and no DNA is given. This sample's clone table lists about 130,000 distinct CDR3 sequences. The sequencing input was naive CXCR3+ CD8+ T cells from blood. The receptor source for this set is a human donor in good health. Some clones in this sample may be carry-over from other donors' samples. Each CDR3 is given with its conserved first and last residue.

j_call v_call cdr3_aa
TRBJ2-5 TRBV25-1 CASSVRLAGRMETQYF
TRBJ2-7 TRBV5-5 CASSLPLPGQGDEQYF
TRBJ2-1 TRBV28 CASNGRNVDEQFF
TRBJ2-1 TRBV3-1 CASSQASGGQFDEQFF
TRBJ2-7 TRBV12-3/TRBV12-4 CASTTVDRGYEQYF
TRBJ2-7 TRBV4-1 CASSPGGSGRAREQYF
TRBJ2-7 TRBV28 CASSLFLAGAYEQYF
TRBJ2-6 TRBV7-9 CASSRQGPRANVLTF
TRBJ2-1 TRBV12-5 CASGLVFDNEQFF
TRBJ2-7 TRBV7-9 CASNPSPWGDEQYF
TRBJ2-5 TRBV28 CASSPLGTSLETQYF
TRBJ2-5 TRBV29-1 CSVESLSTARDQETQYF
TRBJ2-1 TRBV10-3 CAISESGTYNEQFF
TRBJ2-2 TRBV7-8 CASSRRANTGELFF
TRBJ2-3 TRBV6-2/TRBV6-3 CASRSGLAAEGDTQYF
TRBJ2-2 TRBV7-3 CASLGTSGELFF
TRBJ2-7 TRBV15 CATSPRRGQGLTYEQYF
TRBJ2-5 TRBV7-6 CASSHRDSRQETQYF
TRBJ1-4 TRBV6-5 CASSYSQGGKLFF
TRBJ2-3 TRBV28 CASSLEGGGSGRSDTQYF
TRBJ2-7 TRBV20-1 CSARPREEPYEQYF
TRBJ2-3 TRBV28 CASREAGWHDPSTDTQYF
TRBJ2-5 TRBV11-2 CASSLIVETQYF
TRBJ2-1 TRBV7-8 CAISREGSYNEQFF
TRBJ2-7 TRBV6-1 CASSDGSGLEQYF
TRBJ2-1 TRBV29-1 CSVVTTSGGYNEQFF
TRBJ1-1 TRBV29-1 CSAPAEGIAEAFF
TRBJ2-1 TRBV7-3 CASSSGLALNEQFF
TRBJ2-6 TRBV7-8 CASSLFEDSGANVLTF
TRBJ2-2 TRBV7-9 CASSFLESNTGELFF
TRBJ1-2 TRBV7-2 CASSQGVWNPTGYGYTF
TRBJ2-7 TRBV5-4 CASSLGEAYEQYF
TRBJ2-3 TRBV28 CASRPGGAGGRFGTDTQYF
TRBJ2-5 TRBV7-3 CASSLSQPETQYF
TRBJ2-2 TRBV2 CASSEPSGNTGELFF
TRBJ2-1 TRBV7-8 CASSASERDFRAEQFF
TRBJ1-5 TRBV28 CASSSKREAYSNQPQHF
TRBJ1-1 TRBV6-1 CASKTEMNTEAFF
TRBJ2-7 TRBV7-9 CASSLGHASSYEQYF
TRBJ2-3 TRBV28 CASTPSTDTQYF
TRBJ1-3 TRBV21-1 CASSKDPIRTGNTIYF
TRBJ1-2 TRBV4-1 CASNLAARNDGYTF
TRBJ2-7 TRBV5-1 CASSEGRVYEQYF
TRBJ2-2 TRBV7-8 CASSLADVSELFF
TRBJ2-5 TRBV3-1 CASSQGEGAPIETQYF
TRBJ2-1 TRBV3-1 CASSQGSYNEQFF
TRBJ1-5 TRBV7-9 CASSLGLGKQPQHF
TRBJ2-1 TRBV12-3/TRBV12-4 CASRDTVQTYNEQFF
TRBJ2-2 TRBV10-1 CASSDGTSGRLDTGELFF
TRBJ2-7 TRBV13 CASSLGVAGAYYEQYF
TRBJ2-1 TRBV4-1 CAGSPPGQGQGEQFF
TRBJ2-7 TRBV7-9 CASSIEGGEQYF
TRBJ2-7 TRBV29-1 CSVELTGVTYEQYF
TRBJ2-3 TRBV5-6 CASSFGTGGLDTQYF
TRBJ2-7 TRBV20-1 CSARGPSGSSYEQYF
TRBJ2-7 TRBV20-1 CSARRASGPIEQYF
TRBJ2-7 TRBV5-5 CASSLDPTGFSYEQYF